A selection of T cell receptor beta chains follows, all from one sample in a study of T-cell memory formation after mild COVID-19. MiXCR, run by TCRdb on the 5' RACE reads, gives a single entry per CDR3 protein. The sample contains more than 150,000 distinct CDR3 sequences, about 21% of which appear only once. Sequencing was performed on PBMCs or a T cell subset sorted from them (not recorded which). Receptors were obtained from an adult woman who had mild COVID-19 (a few samples of this study predate the infection). Cell type and time point are not known. Both conserved end residues are part of each CDR3. Fields, in order: D gene, J gene, V gene, clone size, CDR3 length, CDR3 DNA, CDR3 protein. The D gene is left open where the match is weak. Clone size, where shown, is once, few, many, or a class for clones that have expanded.

D gene: TRBD2
J gene: TRBJ2-5
V gene: TRBV5-1
clone size: .
CDR3 length: 20
CDR3 DNA: TGCGCCAGCAGCTTGCCCGGGACTAGCGGGAGTTTTCGCACCCAAGAGACCCAGTACTTC
CDR3 protein: CASSLPGTSGSFRTQETQYF

D gene: TRBD2
J gene: TRBJ2-5
V gene: TRBV4-3
clone size: few
CDR3 length: 15
CDR3 DNA: TGCGCCAGCAGCCAGGGGCTTGCGGGAGCAGAGACCCAGTACTTC
CDR3 protein: CASSQGLAGAETQYF

D gene: TRBD2
J gene: TRBJ2-3
V gene: TRBV5-6
clone size: few
CDR3 length: 16
CDR3 DNA: TGTGCCAGCAGCTATGGGACTAGCGGACGAACAGATACGCAGTATTTT
CDR3 protein: CASSYGTSGRTDTQYF

D gene: .
J gene: TRBJ2-7
V gene: TRBV12-3/TRBV12-4
clone size: .
CDR3 length: 14
CDR3 DNA: TGTGCCAGCAGTCGACTTACCGGACAGTACGAGCAGTACTTC
CDR3 protein: CASSRLTGQYEQYF

D gene: TRBD1
J gene: TRBJ2-5
V gene: TRBV12-3/TRBV12-4
clone size: few
CDR3 length: 13
CDR3 DNA: TGTGCCAGCAGTGGGACAGGGGGAGAGACCCAGTACTTC
CDR3 protein: CASSGTGGETQYF

D gene: TRBD2
J gene: TRBJ2-7
V gene: TRBV5-5
clone size: .
CDR3 length: 15
CDR3 DNA: TGTGCCAGCAGCTCTCCCGGGACTAGCCAGTACGAGCAGTACTTC
CDR3 protein: CASSSPGTSQYEQYF

D gene: TRBD2
J gene: TRBJ2-2
V gene: TRBV27
clone size: few
CDR3 length: 15
CDR3 DNA: TGTGCCAGCAGCCGACTAGCGGGGTTTTCCGGGGAGCTGTTTTTT
CDR3 protein: CASSRLAGFSGELFF

D gene: .
J gene: TRBJ1-1
V gene: TRBV7-2
clone size: few
CDR3 length: 13
CDR3 DNA: TGTGCCAGCAGCTTGTTCGGGAACACTGAAGCTTTCTTT
CDR3 protein: CASSLFGNTEAFF

D gene: .
J gene: TRBJ2-3
V gene: TRBV7-9
clone size: few
CDR3 length: 13
CDR3 DNA: TGTGCCAGCAGCTTATACTCACTCGATACGCAGTATTTT
CDR3 protein: CASSLYSLDTQYF

D gene: .
J gene: TRBJ2-4
V gene: TRBV2
clone size: .
CDR3 length: 12
CDR3 DNA: TGTGCCAGCAGCGGGAGTATAAACATTCAGTACTTC
CDR3 protein: CASSGSINIQYF

D gene: .
J gene: TRBJ2-3
V gene: TRBV4-2
clone size: few
CDR3 length: 14
CDR3 DNA: TGTGCCAGCAGCCACCCTGATGGATCAGATACGCAGTATTTT
CDR3 protein: CASSHPDGSDTQYF

D gene: .
J gene: TRBJ2-7
V gene: TRBV13
clone size: .
CDR3 length: 12
CDR3 DNA: TGTGCCAGCAGCTCAGGGTCCAGGGAGCAGTACTTC
CDR3 protein: CASSSGSREQYF

D gene: TRBD1
J gene: TRBJ1-1
V gene: TRBV20-1
clone size: .
CDR3 length: 15
CDR3 DNA: TGCAGTGCTACTACTCCGGGACAGGGACCCGGGGAAGCTTTCTTT
CDR3 protein: CSATTPGQGPGEAFF

D gene: .
J gene: TRBJ1-6
V gene: TRBV4-2
clone size: .
CDR3 length: 14
CDR3 DNA: TGTGCCAGCAGCGGGGCGCCGGGTAATTCACCCCTCCACTTT
CDR3 protein: CASSGAPGNSPLHF

D gene: TRBD1
J gene: TRBJ1-1
V gene: TRBV4-2
clone size: few
CDR3 length: 14
CDR3 DNA: TGTGCCAGCAGCCAGACAGGGGATCTAACTGAAGCTTTCTTT
CDR3 protein: CASSQTGDLTEAFF

D gene: .
J gene: TRBJ2-3
V gene: TRBV5-1
clone size: .
CDR3 length: 14
CDR3 DNA: TGCGCCAGCAGCTTAGGGTGGAGCACAGATACGCAGTATTTT
CDR3 protein: CASSLGWSTDTQYF

D gene: TRBD1
J gene: TRBJ2-1
V gene: TRBV5-1
clone size: .
CDR3 length: 15
CDR3 DNA: TGCGCCAGCAGCTTGCAGGGACAGTCCTACAATGAGCAGTTCTTC
CDR3 protein: CASSLQGQSYNEQFF

D gene: .
J gene: TRBJ2-7
V gene: TRBV5-1
clone size: many
CDR3 length: 14
CDR3 DNA: TGCGCCAGCAGTTTTTCCGGCGCCTCCTACGAGCAGTACTTC
CDR3 protein: CASSFSGASYEQYF

D gene: .
J gene: TRBJ2-7
V gene: TRBV6-5
clone size: .
CDR3 length: 14
CDR3 DNA: TGTGCCAGCAGTTACGTGCCTAGCATGTACGAGCAGTACTTC
CDR3 protein: CASSYVPSMYEQYF

D gene: .
J gene: TRBJ1-2
V gene: TRBV30
clone size: few
CDR3 length: 12
CDR3 DNA: TGTGCCTGGATATCCGACAGCTATGGCTACACCTTC
CDR3 protein: CAWISDSYGYTF

D gene: .
J gene: TRBJ1-2
V gene: TRBV7-9
clone size: many
CDR3 length: 11
CDR3 DNA: TGTGCCAGCAGCAAAGACTATGGCTACACCTTC
CDR3 protein: CASSKDYGYTF

D gene: TRBD2
J gene: TRBJ2-1
V gene: TRBV6-5
clone size: .
CDR3 length: 16
CDR3 DNA: TGTGCCAGCAGTCTCGCGCTAGCGGGCCTCTACAATGAGCAGTTCTTC
CDR3 protein: CASSLALAGLYNEQFF

D gene: .
J gene: TRBJ2-7
V gene: TRBV2
clone size: few
CDR3 length: 14
CDR3 DNA: TGTGCCAGCAGTGGCCCCGGTTCCCTCGGCGGGGTTTACTTC
CDR3 protein: CASSGPGSLGGVYF

D gene: TRBD1
J gene: TRBJ1-6
V gene: TRBV4-1
clone size: .
CDR3 length: 16
CDR3 DNA: TGCGCCAGCAGCCAAGTAGTCCAGGGGGGAAATTCACCCCTCCACTTT
CDR3 protein: CASSQVVQGGNSPLHF

D gene: .
J gene: TRBJ2-7
V gene: TRBV28
clone size: .
CDR3 length: 13
CDR3 DNA: TGTGCCAGCAGTTTTGACACCCGCTACGAGCAGTACTTC
CDR3 protein: CASSFDTRYEQYF

D gene: .
J gene: TRBJ1-5
V gene: TRBV5-1
clone size: .
CDR3 length: 17
CDR3 DNA: TGCGCCAGCAGCGCCGTGACGGATTTTAGGGGCAATCAGCCCCAGCATTTT
CDR3 protein: CASSAVTDFRGNQPQHF

D gene: TRBD1
J gene: TRBJ2-7
V gene: TRBV7-3
clone size: few
CDR3 length: 13
CDR3 DNA: TGTGCCAGCAGCTTGGGACAGGGTGTCGAGCAGTACTTC
CDR3 protein: CASSLGQGVEQYF

D gene: .
J gene: TRBJ1-2
V gene: TRBV12-3/TRBV12-4
clone size: few
CDR3 length: 13
CDR3 DNA: TGTGCCAGCAGTCCGGGTGCTCTCTATGGCTACACCTTC
CDR3 protein: CASSPGALYGYTF

D gene: .
J gene: TRBJ1-2
V gene: TRBV6-6
clone size: few
CDR3 length: 16
CDR3 DNA: TGTGCCAGCAGTTACTCGCAGGAACACGACCTCTATGGCTACACCTTC
CDR3 protein: CASSYSQEHDLYGYTF

D gene: .
J gene: TRBJ1-5
V gene: TRBV2
clone size: .
CDR3 length: 14
CDR3 DNA: TGTGCCAGCAGTGAAGTGGGGAGGGATCAGCCCCAGCATTTT
CDR3 protein: CASSEVGRDQPQHF

D gene: TRBD2
J gene: TRBJ2-3
V gene: TRBV9
clone size: .
CDR3 length: 14
CDR3 DNA: TGTGCCAGCAGCCCATTAGCGGGGGCAGATACGCAGTATTTT
CDR3 protein: CASSPLAGADTQYF

D gene: TRBD1
J gene: TRBJ2-4
V gene: TRBV12-3/TRBV12-4
clone size: .
CDR3 length: 16
CDR3 DNA: TGTGCCAGCAGTACCGGGACAGGGGCCCACAAAAACATTCAGTACTTC
CDR3 protein: CASSTGTGAHKNIQYF

D gene: .
J gene: TRBJ2-1
V gene: TRBV21-1
clone size: few
CDR3 length: 15
CDR3 DNA: TGTGCCAGCAGATTAGGGGACAGTTCCTACAATGAGCAGTTCTTC
CDR3 protein: CASRLGDSSYNEQFF

D gene: TRBD1
J gene: TRBJ1-5
V gene: TRBV24-1
clone size: .
CDR3 length: 14
CDR3 DNA: TGTGCCACCAGTGATCCGACAGGGAGTCAGCCCCAGCATTTT
CDR3 protein: CATSDPTGSQPQHF

D gene: TRBD1
J gene: TRBJ1-6
V gene: TRBV5-1
clone size: .
CDR3 length: 14
CDR3 DNA: TGCGCCAGCAGCCTCGGACAGGGGGATTCACCCCTCCACTTT
CDR3 protein: CASSLGQGDSPLHF

D gene: .
J gene: TRBJ1-1
V gene: TRBV12-3/TRBV12-4
clone size: .
CDR3 length: 16
CDR3 DNA: TGTGCCAGCAGTTTAGGATCGGTTGGGAGGAACACTGAAGCTTTCTTT
CDR3 protein: CASSLGSVGRNTEAFF

D gene: .
J gene: TRBJ1-2
V gene: TRBV12-3/TRBV12-4
clone size: few
CDR3 length: 16
CDR3 DNA: TGTGCCACCACCCCCGTAGGGGACTCTGGAGGCTATGGCTACACCTTC
CDR3 protein: CATTPVGDSGGYGYTF

D gene: .
J gene: TRBJ2-3
V gene: TRBV7-9
clone size: few
CDR3 length: 16
CDR3 DNA: TGTGCCAGCAGCTTAAACCCAGGACTTCGCACAGATACGCAGTATTTT
CDR3 protein: CASSLNPGLRTDTQYF

D gene: TRBD1
J gene: TRBJ2-7
V gene: TRBV5-1
clone size: few
CDR3 length: 14
CDR3 DNA: TGCGCCAGCAGCGCGGGACAGGGAAAACGACAGGAGTACTTC
CDR3 protein: CASSAGQGKRQEYF

D gene: TRBD2
J gene: TRBJ2-3
V gene: TRBV10-3
clone size: .
CDR3 length: 13
CDR3 DNA: TGTGCCACGACTAGCGGGGACACAGATACGCAGTATTTT
CDR3 protein: CATTSGDTDTQYF

D gene: .
J gene: TRBJ2-7
V gene: TRBV20-1
clone size: .
CDR3 length: 12
CDR3 DNA: TGCAGTGTGGAGGGACCGATCTACGAGCAGTACTTC
CDR3 protein: CSVEGPIYEQYF